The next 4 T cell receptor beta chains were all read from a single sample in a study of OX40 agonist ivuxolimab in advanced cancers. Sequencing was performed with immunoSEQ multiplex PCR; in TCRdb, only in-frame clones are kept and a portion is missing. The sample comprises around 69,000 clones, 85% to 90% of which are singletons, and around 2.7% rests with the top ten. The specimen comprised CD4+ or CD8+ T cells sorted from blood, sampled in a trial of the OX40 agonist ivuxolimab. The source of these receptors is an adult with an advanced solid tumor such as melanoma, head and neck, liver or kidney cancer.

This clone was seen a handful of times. This CDR3 is CALGQGLSTNEKLFF. DNA of the CDR3: TGTGCCTTGGGACAGGGTTTATCAACTAATGAAAAACTGTTTTTT. The chain links TRBV30 to TRBJ1-4; 9 bases agree with TRBD1. Losses at the gene ends were 7 bases for V and 0 bases for J; bases not matched to a gene: 6. Germline CDR1 and CDR2: GTSNPN and SVGIG (reference sequence). This CDR3 is 15 amino acids long.

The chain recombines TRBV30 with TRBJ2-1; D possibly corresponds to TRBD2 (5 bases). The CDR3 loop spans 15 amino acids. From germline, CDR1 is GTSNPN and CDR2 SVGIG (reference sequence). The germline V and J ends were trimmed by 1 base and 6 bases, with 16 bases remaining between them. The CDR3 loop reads CAWSELGLNSNEQFF. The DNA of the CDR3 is TGTGCCTGGAGTGAGCTCGGACTTAACTCCAATGAGCAGTTCTTC.

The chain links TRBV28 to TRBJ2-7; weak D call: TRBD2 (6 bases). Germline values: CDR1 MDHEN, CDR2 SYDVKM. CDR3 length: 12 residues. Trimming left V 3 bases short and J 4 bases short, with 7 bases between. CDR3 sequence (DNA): TGTGCCAGCAGTTTGGCGGGGTACGAGCAGTACTTC. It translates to CASSLAGYEQYF.

CDR3 in DNA: TGTGCCAGCAGTTTGGGGACAGGGGGCTCTGAAGCTTTCTTT. Amino acids: CASSLGTGGSEAFF. The rearrangement uses TRBV27 and TRBJ1-1; 12 positions match TRBD1. The CDR3 length is 14 residues. CDR1 is MNHEY, CDR2 SMNVEV, per germline (reference sequence). The V segment lost 3 bases and the J segment 6 bases; nucleotides outside the gene matches: 2.